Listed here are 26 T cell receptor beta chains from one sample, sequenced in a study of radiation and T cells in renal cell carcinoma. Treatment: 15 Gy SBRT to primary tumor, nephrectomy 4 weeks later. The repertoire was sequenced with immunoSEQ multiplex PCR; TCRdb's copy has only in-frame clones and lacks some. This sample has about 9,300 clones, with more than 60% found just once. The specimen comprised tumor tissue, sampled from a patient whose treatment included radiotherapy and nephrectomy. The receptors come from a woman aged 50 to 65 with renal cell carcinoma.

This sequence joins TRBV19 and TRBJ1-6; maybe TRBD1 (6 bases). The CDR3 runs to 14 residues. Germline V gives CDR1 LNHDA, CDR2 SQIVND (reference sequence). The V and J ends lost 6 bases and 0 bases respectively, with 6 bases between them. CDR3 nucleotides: TGTGCCAGTAGGGACAGCTCCTATAATTCACCCCTCCACTTT. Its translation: CASRDSSYNSPLHF.

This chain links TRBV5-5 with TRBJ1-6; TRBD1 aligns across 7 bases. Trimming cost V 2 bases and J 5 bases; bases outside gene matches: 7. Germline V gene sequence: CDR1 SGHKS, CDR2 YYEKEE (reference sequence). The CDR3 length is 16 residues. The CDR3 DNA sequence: TGTGCCAGCAGCTTAGGATATACAGGGGATAATTCACCCCTCCACTTT. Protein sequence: CASSLGYTGDNSPLHF.

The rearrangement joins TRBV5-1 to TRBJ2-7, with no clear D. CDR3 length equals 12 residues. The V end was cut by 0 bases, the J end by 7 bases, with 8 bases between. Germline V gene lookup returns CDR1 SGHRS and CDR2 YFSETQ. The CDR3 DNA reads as TGCGCCAGCAGCTTGGAGCGTACGGAGCAGTACTTC. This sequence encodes CASSLERTEQYF. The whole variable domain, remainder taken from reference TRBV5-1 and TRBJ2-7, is KAGVTQTPRYLIKTRGQQVTLSCSPISGHRSVSWYQQTPGQGLQFLFEYFSETQRNKGNFPGRFSGRQFSNSRSEMNVSTLELGDSALYLCASSLERTEQYFGPGTRLTVT.

The CDR3 loop reads CASSSSLYEQYF. In DNA form, the CDR3 reads TGTGCCAGCAGCTCTTCATTGTACGAGCAGTACTTC. This chain uses TRBV7-2 with TRBJ2-7; D is ambiguous. Germline V lookup: CDR1 SGHTA, CDR2 FQGNSA. This CDR3 region has 12 residues. Trimming took off 4 bases at V and 4 bases at J, with 8 bases between the two ends.

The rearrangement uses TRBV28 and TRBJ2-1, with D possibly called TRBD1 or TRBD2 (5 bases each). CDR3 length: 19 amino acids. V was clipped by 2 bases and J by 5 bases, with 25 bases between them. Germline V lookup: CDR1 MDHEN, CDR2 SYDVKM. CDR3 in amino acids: CASSLSSGLGTTTDNEQFF. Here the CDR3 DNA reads TGTGCCAGCAGTTTAAGTTCTGGGCTCGGGACGACTACTGACAATGAGCAGTTCTTC.

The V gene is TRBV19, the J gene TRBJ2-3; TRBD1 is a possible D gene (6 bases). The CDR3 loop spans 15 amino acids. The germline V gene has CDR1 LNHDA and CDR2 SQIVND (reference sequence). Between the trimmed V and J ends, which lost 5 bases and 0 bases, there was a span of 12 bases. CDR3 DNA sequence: TGTGCCAGTAGTTCCTCAGGGGAAAGCACAGATACGCAGTATTTT. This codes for CASSSSGESTDTQYF.

CDR3 sequence reads: CASRRTSGRADTQYF. CDR3 bases: TGTGCCAGCAGACGGACTAGCGGGAGAGCAGATACGCAGTATTTT. V is TRBV28 and J is TRBJ2-3, with 13 positions matching TRBD2. With V trimmed by 6 bases and J by 4 bases, 4 bases remained unmatched. The CDR3 is 15 residues long. Per the germline V gene, CDR1 is MDHEN and CDR2 is SYDVKM.

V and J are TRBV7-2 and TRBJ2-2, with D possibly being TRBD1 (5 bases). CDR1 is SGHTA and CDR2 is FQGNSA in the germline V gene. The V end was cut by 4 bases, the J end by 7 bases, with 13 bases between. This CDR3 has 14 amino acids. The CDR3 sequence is CASSWKGRGGELFF. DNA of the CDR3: TGTGCCAGCAGCTGGAAGGGGCGCGGCGGGGAGCTGTTTTTT.

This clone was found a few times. The CDR3 region is CASSFPGAGELFF. CDR3 in DNA: TGTGCCAGCAGTTTTCCCGGGGCCGGGGAGCTGTTTTTT. The rearrangement joins TRBV28 to TRBJ2-2, with D possibly TRBD2 on 5 matching bases. Germline V gene sequence: CDR1 MDHEN, CDR2 SYDVKM. Trimming shortened V by 3 bases and J by 6 bases, and 8 bases separated the two germline ends. The CDR3 has 13 residues.

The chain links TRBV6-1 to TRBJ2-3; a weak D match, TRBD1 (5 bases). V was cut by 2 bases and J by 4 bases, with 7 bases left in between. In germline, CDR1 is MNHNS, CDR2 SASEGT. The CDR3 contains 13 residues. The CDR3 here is CASSESRADTQYF. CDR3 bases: TGTGCCAGCAGTGAAAGCAGGGCAGATACGCAGTATTTT.

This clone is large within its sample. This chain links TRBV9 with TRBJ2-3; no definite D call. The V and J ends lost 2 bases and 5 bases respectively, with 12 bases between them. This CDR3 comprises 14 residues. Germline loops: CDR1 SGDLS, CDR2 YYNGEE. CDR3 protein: CASSVRDAKDTQYF. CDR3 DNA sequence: TGTGCCAGCAGCGTTAGGGATGCAAAAGATACGCAGTATTTT.

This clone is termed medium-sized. The CDR3 region has the DNA TGTGCCAGCAGCCAGACGGGGAGAGGGGGCAATGAGCAGTTCTTC. As protein: CASSQTGRGGNEQFF. The rearrangement joins TRBV7-8 to TRBJ2-1; tentatively, D is TRBD1 (6 bases). CDR3 size: 15 residues. The V end lost 5 bases, the J end lost 6 bases, and 17 bases lay between the germline ends. Germline V gives CDR1 SGHVS, CDR2 FQNEAQ.

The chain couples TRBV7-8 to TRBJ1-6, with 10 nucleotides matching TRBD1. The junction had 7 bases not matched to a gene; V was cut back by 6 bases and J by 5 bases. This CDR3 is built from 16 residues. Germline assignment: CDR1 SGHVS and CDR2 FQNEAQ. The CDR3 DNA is TGTGCCAGCAGAAGACAGGGGGCGAGTAATAATTCACCCCTCCACTTT. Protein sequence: CASRRQGASNNSPLHF.

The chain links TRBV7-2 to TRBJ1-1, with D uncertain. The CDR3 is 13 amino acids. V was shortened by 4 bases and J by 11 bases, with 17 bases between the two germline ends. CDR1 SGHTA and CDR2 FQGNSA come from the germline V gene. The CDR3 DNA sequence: TGTGCCAGCAGCTCAAATGCGGCAGGTTGGGCTTTCTTT. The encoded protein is CASSSNAAGWAFF.

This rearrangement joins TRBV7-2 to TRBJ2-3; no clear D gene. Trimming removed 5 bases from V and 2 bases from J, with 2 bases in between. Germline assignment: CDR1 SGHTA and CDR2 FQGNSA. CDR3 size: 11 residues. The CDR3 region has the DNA TGTGCCAGCAGCCCCACAGATACGCAGTATTTT. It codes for CASSPTDTQYF.

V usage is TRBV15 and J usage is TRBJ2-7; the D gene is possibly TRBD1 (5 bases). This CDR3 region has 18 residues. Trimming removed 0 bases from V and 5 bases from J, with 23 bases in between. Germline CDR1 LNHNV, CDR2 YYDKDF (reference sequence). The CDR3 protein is CATSRDLGRQGDFDEQYF. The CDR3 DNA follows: TGTGCCACCAGCAGAGATTTGGGGCGTCAGGGTGATTTCGACGAGCAGTACTTC.

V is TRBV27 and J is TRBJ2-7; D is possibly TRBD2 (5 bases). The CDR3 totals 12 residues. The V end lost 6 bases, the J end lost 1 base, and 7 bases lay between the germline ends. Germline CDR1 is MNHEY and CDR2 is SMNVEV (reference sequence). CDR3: CASSRGSYEQYF. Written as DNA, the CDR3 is TGTGCCAGCAGCCGGGGTTCCTACGAGCAGTACTTC.

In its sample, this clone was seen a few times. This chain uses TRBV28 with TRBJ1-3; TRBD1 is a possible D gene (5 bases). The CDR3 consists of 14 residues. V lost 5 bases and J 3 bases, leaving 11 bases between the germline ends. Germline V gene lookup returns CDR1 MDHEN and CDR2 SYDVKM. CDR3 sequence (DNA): TGTGCCAGCAGTCCCGGGACGGTTGGAAACACCATATATTTT. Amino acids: CASSPGTVGNTIYF. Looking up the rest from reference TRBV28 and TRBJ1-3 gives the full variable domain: DVKVTQSSRYLVKRTGEKVFLECVQDMDHENMFWYRQDPGLGLRLIYFSYDVKMKEKGDIPEGYSVSREKKERFSLILESASTNQTSMYLCASSPGTVGNTIYFGEGSWLTVV.

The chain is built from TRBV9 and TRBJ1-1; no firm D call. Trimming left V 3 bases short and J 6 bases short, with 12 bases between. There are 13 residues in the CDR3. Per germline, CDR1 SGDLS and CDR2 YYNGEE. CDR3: CASSALDGAEAFF. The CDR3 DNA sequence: TGTGCCAGCAGCGCCCTTGACGGCGCTGAAGCTTTCTTT.

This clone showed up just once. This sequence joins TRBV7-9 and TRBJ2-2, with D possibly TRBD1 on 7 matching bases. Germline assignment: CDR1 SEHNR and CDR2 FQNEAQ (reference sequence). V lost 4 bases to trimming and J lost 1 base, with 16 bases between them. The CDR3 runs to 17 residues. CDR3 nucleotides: TGTGCCAGCAGCTGGAGGGGCAGGGGGAAGAACACCGGGGAGCTGTTTTTT. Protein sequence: CASSWRGRGKNTGELFF.

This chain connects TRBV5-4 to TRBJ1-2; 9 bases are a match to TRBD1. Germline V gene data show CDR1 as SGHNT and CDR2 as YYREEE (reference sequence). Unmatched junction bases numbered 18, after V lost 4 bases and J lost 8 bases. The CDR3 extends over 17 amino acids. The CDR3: CASSQEGQGVVARGYTF. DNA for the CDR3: TGTGCCAGCAGCCAAGAGGGACAGGGAGTAGTCGCGAGGGGCTACACCTTC.

The CDR3, as DNA: TGTGCCTGGAGTGTAGCAGGGTTTAGTGAAAAACTGTTTTTT. Amino acid sequence: CAWSVAGFSEKLFF. The chain couples TRBV30 to TRBJ1-4; D is perhaps TRBD1 (5 bases). V shed 0 bases and J shed 7 bases, with 12 bases lying between them. CDR3 length: 14 residues. Germline V lookup: CDR1 GTSNPN, CDR2 SVGIG (reference sequence).

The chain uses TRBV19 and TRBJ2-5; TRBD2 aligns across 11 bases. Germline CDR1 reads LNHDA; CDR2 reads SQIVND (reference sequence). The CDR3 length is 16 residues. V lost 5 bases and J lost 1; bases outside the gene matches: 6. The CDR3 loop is CASSPSGTSGQETQYF. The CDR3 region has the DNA TGTGCCAGTAGTCCTTCCGGGACTAGCGGCCAAGAGACCCAGTACTTC.

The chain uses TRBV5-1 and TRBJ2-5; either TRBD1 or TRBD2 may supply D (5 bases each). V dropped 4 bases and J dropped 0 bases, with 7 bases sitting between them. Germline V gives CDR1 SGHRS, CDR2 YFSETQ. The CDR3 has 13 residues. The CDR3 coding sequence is TGCGCCAGCAGCGGGGGAAACCAAGAGACCCAGTACTTC. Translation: CASSGGNQETQYF.

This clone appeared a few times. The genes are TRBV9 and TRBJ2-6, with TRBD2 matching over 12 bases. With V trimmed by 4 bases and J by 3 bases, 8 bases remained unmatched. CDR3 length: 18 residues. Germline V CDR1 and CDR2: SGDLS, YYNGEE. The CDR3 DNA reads TGTGCCAGCAGCCCTCTCACTAGCGGGGGGTATGGGGCCAACGTCCTGACTTTC. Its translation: CASSPLTSGGYGANVLTF.

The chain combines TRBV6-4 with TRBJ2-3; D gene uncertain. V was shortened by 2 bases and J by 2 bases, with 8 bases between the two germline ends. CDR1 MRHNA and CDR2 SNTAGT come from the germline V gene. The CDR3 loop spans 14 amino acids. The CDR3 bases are TGTGCCAGCAGTGACGGGCGATCCACAGATACGCAGTATTTT. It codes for CASSDGRSTDTQYF.